Listed here are 17 T cell receptor beta chains from one sample, sequenced in a study of T cell changes during pregnancy in multiple sclerosis. Libraries were prepared by immunoSEQ multiplex PCR; TCRdb keeps only in-frame clonotypes and omits some of them. The sample yields under 70,000 clones, 91% seen once. This specimen consisted of CD4+ T cells from peripheral blood mononuclear cells, obtained in the first trimester of pregnancy. These receptors came from a female donor with multiple sclerosis, enrolled in a pregnancy study.

This chain connects TRBV2 to TRBJ1-4; D gene ambiguous. Trimming took off 6 bases at V and 5 bases at J, with 4 bases between the two ends. Per germline, CDR1 SNHLY and CDR2 FYNNEI. The length of the CDR3 is 11 residues. CDR3 region: CASSLNEKLFF. The CDR3 nucleotides read TGTGCCAGCAGCCTCAATGAAAAACTGTTTTTT.

This chain connects TRBV19 to TRBJ1-1, with a possible D match to TRBD1 (5 bases). The CDR3 extends over 17 amino acids. Germline-derived CDR1 and CDR2 are LNHDA and SQIVND (reference sequence). The V end lost 1 base, the J end lost 4 bases, and 19 bases lay between the germline ends. The CDR3 sequence is CASSIVRGRVGLTEAFF. The CDR3 region has the DNA TGTGCCAGTAGTATAGTCCGCGGCAGGGTGGGGCTCACTGAAGCTTTCTTT.

The chain is built from TRBV10-3 and TRBJ1-4; 7 nucleotides agree with TRBD1. Germline trimming cut 10 bases from V and 4 bases from J; bases unmatched to any gene: 9. Germline-derived CDR1 and CDR2 are ENHRY and SYGVKD. The CDR3 consists of 14 residues. CDR3 amino acids: CATGGRDSNEKLFF. As DNA, the CDR3 is TGTGCCACTGGGGGACGGGACAGTAATGAAAAACTGTTTTTT.

The rearrangement links TRBV18 to TRBJ1-4; possibly TRBD1 for D (5 bases). Germline lookup yields CDR1 KGHSH and CDR2 LQKENI. The length of the CDR3 is 15 residues. The ends were cut back, 1 base at V and 3 bases at J, with 9 bases in the middle. The CDR3 spells CASSPLPGSNEKLFF. CDR3 nucleotide sequence: TGTGCCAGCTCACCACTACCAGGGTCTAATGAAAAACTGTTTTTT.

The V gene is TRBV9, the J gene TRBJ1-6; a possible D gene is TRBD1 (5 bases). Germline-derived CDR1 and CDR2 are SGDLS and YYNGEE. This CDR3 has 15 amino acids. The V and J ends lost 0 bases and 7 bases respectively, with 11 bases between them. CDR3 region: CASSVGDSDNSPLHF. CDR3 coding DNA: TGTGCCAGCAGCGTAGGTGACAGCGACAATTCACCCCTCCACTTT.

The genes are TRBV7-2 and TRBJ2-7, with 8 bases lining up with TRBD1. CDR1 and CDR2 from the germline V gene are SGHTA and FQGNSA. Losses at the gene ends were 4 bases for V and 1 base for J; bases not matched to a gene: 3. CDR3 size: 14 residues. In DNA form, the CDR3 reads TGTGCCAGCAGCTGGGACAGGACATCCTACGAGCAGTACTTC. This codes for CASSWDRTSYEQYF. Filled out from reference TRBV7-2 and TRBJ2-7, the complete variable domain reads GAGVSQSPSNKVTEKGKDVELRCDPISGHTALYWYRQSLGQGLEFLIYFQGNSAPDKSGLPSDRFSAERTGGSVSTLTIQRTQQEDSAVYLCASSWDRTSYEQYFGPGTRLTVT.

V is TRBV5-1 and J is TRBJ2-2, with D unclear. The CDR3 has 14 amino acids. CDR1 is SGHRS, CDR2 YFSETQ, per germline. Trimming pared 0 bases from V and 7 bases from J, leaving 10 bases between. The CDR3 DNA is TGCGCCAGCAGCTTGGTCCCGGAGAGCGGGGAGCTGTTTTTT. Translating gives CASSLVPESGELFF.

The rearrangement uses TRBV19 and TRBJ1-4; 7 nucleotides align to TRBD1. From germline, CDR1 is LNHDA and CDR2 SQIVND (reference sequence). The CDR3 sequence is 15 residues long. The J segment lost 5 bases and the V segment lost 5 bases, leaving 8 bases of the junction unmatched. CDR3 sequence reads: CASSRAGTENEKLFF. The CDR3 DNA is TGTGCCAGTAGTCGGGCCGGGACAGAAAATGAAAAACTGTTTTTT.

The chain recombines TRBV5-4 with TRBJ2-6; TRBD1 is a possible D gene (5 bases). Germline V CDR1 and CDR2: SGHNT, YYREEE (reference sequence). The ends were cut back, 3 bases at V and 4 bases at J, with 14 bases in the middle. There are 16 residues in the CDR3. This chain's CDR3 is CASSSRPRVGANVLTF. The CDR3 nucleotides are TGTGCCAGCAGCTCCCGGCCCAGGGTCGGGGCCAACGTCCTGACTTTC.

The V and J genes are TRBV6-5 and TRBJ1-3, with a possible D match to TRBD1 (5 bases). Germline CDR1 is MNHEY and CDR2 is SVGAGI. The germline V and J ends were trimmed by 0 bases and 2 bases, with 8 bases remaining between them. The CDR3 totals 15 residues. The CDR3 region has the DNA TGTGCCAGCAGTTACTCCGGGGGAACTGGAAACACCATATATTTT. Translated: CASSYSGGTGNTIYF.

V is TRBV19 and J is TRBJ1-6; D not certain. V was pared by 9 bases and J by 0 bases, with 12 bases between. The germline gives CDR1 LNHDA, CDR2 SQIVND (reference sequence). This CDR3 contains 15 residues. CDR3 sequence: CASATGSSYNSPLHF. The CDR3 nucleotides read TGTGCCAGCGCGACGGGAAGCTCCTATAATTCACCCCTCCACTTT.

The gene calls are TRBV7-2 and TRBJ2-5, with D possibly being TRBD2 (6 bases). This CDR3 spans 13 amino acids. Trimming took off 1 base at V and 7 bases at J, with 10 bases between the two ends. Germline CDR1 and CDR2: SGHTA and FQGNSA. The CDR3 spells CASSLEGSGTQYF. For the CDR3, the DNA is TGTGCCAGCAGCTTAGAAGGTAGCGGGACCCAGTACTTC.

V gene TRBV7-3 combines with J gene TRBJ2-2, with 12 positions matching TRBD2. Germline values: CDR1 SGHTA, CDR2 FQGTGA. This CDR3 is 17 amino acids long. With V trimmed by 5 bases and J by 7 bases, 11 bases remained unmatched. The DNA for the CDR3 is TGTGCCAGCAGCGACAGACTAGCGGGGGTCCGGGGCGGGGAGCTGTTTTTT. Its protein product is CASSDRLAGVRGGELFF. The whole variable domain, remainder taken from reference TRBV7-3 and TRBJ2-2, is GAGVSQTPSNKVTEKGKYVELRCDPISGHTALYWYRQSLGQGPEFLIYFQGTGAADDSGLPNDRFFAVRPEGSVSTLKIQRTERGDSAVYLCASSDRLAGVRGGELFFGEGSRLTVL.

The rearrangement links TRBV18 to TRBJ1-1; TRBD1 is a possible D gene (5 bases). Germline V gene data show CDR1 as KGHSH and CDR2 as LQKENI. V was shortened by 4 bases and J by 10 bases, with 19 bases between the two germline ends. CDR3 length: 14 amino acids. The CDR3 sequence: CASSLSDSRIGAFF. CDR3 DNA sequence: TGTGCCAGCTCACTCTCCGACAGTAGGATAGGAGCTTTCTTT.

V and J are TRBV6-1 and TRBJ1-2; D uncertain. CDR3 size: 13 residues. The ends were cut back, 6 bases at V and 0 bases at J, with 8 bases in the middle. Germline V gives CDR1 MNHNS, CDR2 SASEGT. The CDR3: CASREGPNYGYTF. CDR3 coding DNA: TGTGCCAGCAGAGAGGGCCCTAACTATGGCTACACCTTC.

This rearrangement joins TRBV6-5 to TRBJ1-1; 7 positions match TRBD1. Germline-derived CDR1 and CDR2 are MNHEY and SVGAGI. J gave up 0 bases and V 6 bases, and 7 bases lay outside the gene matches. The CDR3 contains 15 residues. CDR3 coding DNA: TGTGCCAGCAGAAACAGGGGACCGGTGAACACTGAAGCTTTCTTT. Translated, it gives CASRNRGPVNTEAFF.

The chain employs TRBV5-6 and TRBJ1-1; 7 nucleotides align to TRBD1. V was clipped by 3 bases and J by 5 bases; unmatched bases: 4. Germline CDR1 and CDR2: SGHDT and YYEEEE. The CDR3 contains 13 residues. The CDR3 DNA is TGTGCCAGCAGCTACACAGGGGATACTGAAGCTTTCTTT. The encoded protein is CASSYTGDTEAFF.